This T cell receptor (beta chain) originates from a study of shared clonotypes between healthy human individuals. The run depth of the assay was deep. The data were produced by immunoSEQ multiplex PCR, yet TCRdb's version contains in-frame clones alone and is incomplete. The data contain roughly 2.2 million clones, 85% to 95% of them singletons. Trimming stripped 2 bases from V and 2 bases from J, with 9 bases between. This CDR3 region has 14 residues. Germline lookup yields CDR1 MNHNS and CDR2 SASEGT. The chain couples TRBV6-1 to TRBJ2-5; D unclear. This clonotype was sampled from a young man in good health. Some clones in this sample may be carry-over from other donors' samples. The sample was naive CD4+ T cells from PBMCs. Subset given: CD45RA+ positively selected. CDR3 sequence: CASSELWGQETQYF. DNA for the CDR3: TGTGCCAGCAGTGAACTCTGGGGACAAGAGACCCAGTACTTC.